Shown below are 12 T cell receptor beta chains from a single sample sequenced in a study of cytomegalovirus exposure and HLA in healthy donors. Researchers ran the PCR with 60 Vbeta and 13 Jbeta primers. Method: immunoSEQ multiplex PCR; TCRdb's copy keeps in-frame clones and lacks some. The table records about 99,000 clones, around 80% of them present only once. The sample consisted of PBMCs. These TCRs come from a woman aged 35 to 49 in good health and CMV-seronegative.

The CDR3 bases are TGTGCCAGCAGCTTAGAGGCGGGAGTAGTCGAGCAGTACTTC. Protein product: CASSLEAGVVEQYF. V gene TRBV11-2 combines with J gene TRBJ2-7; the match to TRBD2 covers 7 bases. This CDR3 has 14 residues. V shed 0 bases and J 6 bases; nucleotides not matched to a gene: 5. The V gene's germline CDR1 is SGHAT and CDR2 FQNNGV.

This clone was counted only a few times. V and J are TRBV6-1 and TRBJ2-7; tentatively, D is TRBD1 (5 bases). This CDR3 has 13 amino acids. Trimming left V 7 bases short and J 5 bases short, with 15 bases between. Germline V gene sequence: CDR1 MNHNS, CDR2 SASEGT. CDR3 region: CASNTGEFHEQYF. DNA of the CDR3: TGTGCCAGCAACACAGGAGAGTTTCACGAGCAGTACTTC.

The V gene is TRBV9, the J gene TRBJ2-7, with a possible D match to TRBD2 (5 bases). In germline, CDR1 is SGDLS, CDR2 YYNGEE. V was clipped by 3 bases and J by 0 bases, with 10 bases between them. This CDR3 comprises 14 residues. The CDR3 sequence is CASSEGLTSYEQYF. The CDR3, as DNA: TGTGCCAGCAGCGAAGGACTGACCTCCTACGAGCAGTACTTC.

CDR3 sequence (DNA): TGTGCCAGCAGCCGACAGGGGACTGAAGCTTTCTTT. As protein: CASSRQGTEAFF. This chain uses TRBV5-4 with TRBJ1-1; TRBD1 matches 8 bases. CDR3 length: 12 residues. Germline assignment: CDR1 SGHNT and CDR2 YYREEE (reference sequence). After removal of 4 bases from V and 5 bases from J, the junction contained 1 base not matched to a gene.

This chain uses TRBV9 with TRBJ2-1; 12 nucleotides align to TRBD2. V shed 3 bases, J shed 5 bases, and the junction held 3 bases outside the gene matches. The V gene's germline CDR1 is SGDLS and CDR2 YYNGEE. The CDR3 has 15 residues. The CDR3 region is CASSGRLAGDNEQFF. The DNA of the CDR3 is TGTGCCAGCAGCGGCCGACTAGCGGGAGACAATGAGCAGTTCTTC.

V and J are TRBV30 and TRBJ2-3; D uncertain. Trimming cost V 2 bases and J 2 bases, with 5 bases left between them. The length of the CDR3 is 12 residues. Germline V gene sequence: CDR1 GTSNPN, CDR2 SVGIG (reference sequence). Here the CDR3 DNA reads TGTGCCTGGAGTCCCTCCACAGATACGCAGTATTTT. This encodes CAWSPSTDTQYF.

This clone occurred once. The chain recombines TRBV13 with TRBJ2-6, with TRBD1 matching 9 bases. CDR3 size: 16 residues. Germline assignment: CDR1 PRHDT and CDR2 FYEKMQ (reference sequence). V shed 8 bases, J shed 1 base, and the junction held 6 bases outside the gene matches. Here the CDR3 DNA reads TGTGCCAGCGACAGGGGGGGGACATCTGGGGCCAACGTCCTGACTTTC. This gives the protein CASDRGGTSGANVLTF.

The chain is built from TRBV5-6 and TRBJ2-3; D not resolved. V was shortened by 6 bases and J by 3 bases, with 14 bases between the two germline ends. CDR1 SGHDT and CDR2 YYEEEE come from the germline V gene. There are 14 residues in the CDR3. CDR3 in DNA: TGTGCCAGCACCCTACCCCGTACGACAGATACGCAGTATTTT. Translated: CASTLPRTTDTQYF.

This chain uses TRBV6-6 with TRBJ1-5, with D possibly being TRBD1 (5 bases). The germline V gene encodes CDR1 MNHNY and CDR2 SVGAGI (reference sequence). This CDR3 contains 11 residues. Trimming removed 6 bases from V and 9 bases from J, with 9 bases in between. The CDR3 DNA reads as TGTGCCAGCAGCCCGGGGGGGCCCCAGCATTTT. This codes for CASSPGGPQHF.

The chain carries TRBV28 and TRBJ2-1, with D tentatively TRBD2 (5 bases). V lost 5 bases to trimming and J lost 5 bases, with 13 bases between them. The CDR3 length is 14 residues. Looked up from germline, CDR1 is MDHEN and CDR2 is SYDVKM. DNA for the CDR3: TGTGCCAGCAGTCCTATGAGCGGTCACAATGAGCAGTTCTTC. Residues: CASSPMSGHNEQFF.

On this clone itself: The junction departs from the called germline gene at one end, perhaps through a read error. The CDR3 DNA is TGTGCCATCAAAGACCTTGGAGCGGGAGGCCAAGGGACCCAGTACTTC. Translated: CAIKDLGAGGQGTQYF. The V call is TRBV10-3, the J call TRBJ2-5; 9 bases align to TRBD2. Germline V gene lookup returns CDR1 ENHRY and CDR2 SYGVKD. The CDR3 is 16 residues long.

The V and J genes are TRBV7-9 and TRBJ1-1; D remains unclear. The CDR3 sequence is 9 residues long. V shed 10 bases and J shed 7 bases, with 7 bases lying between them. Looked up from germline, CDR1 is SEHNR and CDR2 is FQNEAQ (reference sequence). CDR3 amino acids: CATRVEAFF. Written as DNA, the CDR3 is TGTGCCACTCGGGTTGAAGCTTTCTTT.